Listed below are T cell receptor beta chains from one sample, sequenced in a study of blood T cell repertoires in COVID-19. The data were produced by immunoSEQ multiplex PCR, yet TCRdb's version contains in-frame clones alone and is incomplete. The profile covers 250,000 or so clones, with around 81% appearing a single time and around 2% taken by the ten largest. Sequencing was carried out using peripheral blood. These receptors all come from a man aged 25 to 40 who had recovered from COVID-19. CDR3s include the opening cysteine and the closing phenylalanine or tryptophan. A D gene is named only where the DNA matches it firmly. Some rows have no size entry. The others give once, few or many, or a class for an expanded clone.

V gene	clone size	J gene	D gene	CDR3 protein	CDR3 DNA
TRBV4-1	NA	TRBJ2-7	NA	CASSPWTASYEQYF	TGCGCCAGCAGCCCCTGGACTGCTTCCTACGAGCAGTACTTC
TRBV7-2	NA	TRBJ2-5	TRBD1	CASSKQPGQIGETQYF	TGTGCCAGCAGCAAACAACCGGGACAGATCGGCGAGACCCAGTACTTC
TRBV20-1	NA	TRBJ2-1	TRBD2	CSASVAGGRYNEQFF	TGCAGTGCTAGTGTGGCGGGGGGGCGGTACAATGAGCAGTTCTTC
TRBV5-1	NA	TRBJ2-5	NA	CASSKSPRGLGETQYF	TGCGCCAGCAGCAAGTCCCCGCGGGGGCTGGGGGAGACCCAGTACTTC
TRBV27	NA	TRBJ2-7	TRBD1	CASGTGLGWEQYF	TGTGCCAGCGGGACAGGGCTCGGCTGGGAGCAGTACTTC
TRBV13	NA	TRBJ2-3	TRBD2	CASSPSGGPDTQYF	TGTGCCAGCAGCCCTAGCGGGGGGCCAGATACGCAGTATTTT
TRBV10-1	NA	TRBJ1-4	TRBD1	CASRTGAAREKLFF	TGCGCCAGCAGGACAGGGGCGGCACGGGAAAAACTGTTTTTT
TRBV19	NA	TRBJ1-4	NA	CASSPRVYEKLFF	TGTGCCAGTAGCCCCAGGGTGTATGAAAAACTGTTTTTT
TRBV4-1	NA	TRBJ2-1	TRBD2	CASSQAEVAGGVGEQFF	TGCGCCAGCAGCCAGGCCGAGGTAGCGGGGGGGGTAGGTGAGCAGTTCTTC
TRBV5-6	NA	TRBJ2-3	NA	CASSLGGDTQYF	TGTGCCAGCAGCTTAGGAGGAGATACGCAGTATTTT
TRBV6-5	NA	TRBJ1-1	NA	CASSYGGPNTEAFF	TGTGCCAGCAGTTACGGGGGCCCGAACACTGAAGCTTTCTTT
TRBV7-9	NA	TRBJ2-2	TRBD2	CAMTSGGRTNTGELFF	TGTGCCATGACTAGCGGGGGCCGAACGAACACCGGGGAGCTGTTTTTT
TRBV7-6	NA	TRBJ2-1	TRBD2	CASSPRLADGNEQFF	TGTGCCAGCAGCCCCAGACTAGCTGACGGCAATGAGCAGTTCTTC
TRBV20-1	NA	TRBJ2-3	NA	CSAIVTDTQYF	TGCAGTGCAATAGTTACAGATACGCAGTATTTT
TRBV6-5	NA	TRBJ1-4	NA	CASIGEVYMFF	TGTGCCAGCATCGGCGAGGTGTACATGTTTTTT
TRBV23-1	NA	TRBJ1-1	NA	CASRKGSSGEDSAEAFF	TGCGCCAGCAGGAAGGGGTCATCCGGGGAGGATAGCGCTGAAGCTTTCTTT
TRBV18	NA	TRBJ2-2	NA	CASSPPGLRTGELFF	TGTGCCAGCTCACCACCGGGACTGCGCACCGGGGAGCTGTTTTTT
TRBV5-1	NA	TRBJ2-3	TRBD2	CASNRGGDTQYF	TGCGCCAGCAATCGGGGGGGTGATACGCAGTATTTT
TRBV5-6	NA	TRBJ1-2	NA	CASSLRRVLNYGYTF	TGTGCCAGCAGCTTACGCCGGGTACTTAACTATGGCTACACCTTC
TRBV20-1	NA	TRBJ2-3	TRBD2	CSASQRGGVEDTQYF	TGCAGTGCTAGTCAACGGGGGGGCGTTGAAGATACGCAGTATTTT
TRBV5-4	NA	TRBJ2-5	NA	CASSLIGGGETQYF	TGTGCCAGCAGCTTGATAGGTGGCGGAGAGACCCAGTACTTC
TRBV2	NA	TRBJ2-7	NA	CASSVATQLSYEQYF	TGTGCCAGCAGTGTAGCAACCCAACTCTCCTACGAGCAGTACTTC
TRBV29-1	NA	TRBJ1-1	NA	CSVSGAFF	TGCAGCGTATCAGGGGCTTTCTTT
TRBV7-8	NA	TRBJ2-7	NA	CASSLVSSGADYEQYF	TGTGCCAGCAGCTTAGTAAGTAGCGGCGCTGACTACGAGCAGTACTTC
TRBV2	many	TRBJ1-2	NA	CASTPGGPSYTF	TGTGCCAGCACGCCCGGGGGGCCGAGCTACACCTTC
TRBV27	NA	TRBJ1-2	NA	CASSLWRGDGYTF	TGTGCCAGCAGTTTATGGCGGGGGGACGGCTACACCTTC
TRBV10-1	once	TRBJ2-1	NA	CASSLGGGGSYNEQFF	TGCGCCAGCAGCCTTGGGGGAGGGGGGTCCTACAATGAGCAGTTCTTC
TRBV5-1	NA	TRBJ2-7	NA	CASSQGQLTYEQYF	TGCGCCAGCAGCCAAGGACAGTTAACCTACGAGCAGTACTTC
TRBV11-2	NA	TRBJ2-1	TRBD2	CASSLEGLATWDEQFF	TGTGCCAGCAGCTTAGAAGGACTAGCAACATGGGATGAGCAGTTCTTC
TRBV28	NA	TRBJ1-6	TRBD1	CASSRDRENSPLHF	TGTGCCAGCAGTCGGGACAGGGAAAATTCACCCCTCCACTTT
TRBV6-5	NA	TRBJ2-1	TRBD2	CATGEGPYNEQFF	TGTGCCACCGGGGAGGGCCCCTACAATGAGCAGTTCTTC
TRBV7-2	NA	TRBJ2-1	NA	CASSLVAGGGYNEQFF	TGTGCCAGCAGCTTAGTGGCGGGCGGAGGATACAATGAGCAGTTCTTC
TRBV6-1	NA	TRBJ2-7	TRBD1	CASSEAVGTGAYEQYF	TGTGCCAGCAGTGAAGCGGTTGGGACAGGGGCATACGAGCAGTACTTC
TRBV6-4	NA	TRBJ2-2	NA	CASSDAGWWENTGELFF	TGTGCCAGCAGTGACGCGGGGTGGTGGGAGAACACCGGGGAGCTGTTTTTT
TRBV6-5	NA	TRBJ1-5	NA	CASSSGNQPQHF	TGTGCCAGCAGTTCAGGTAATCAGCCCCAGCATTTT
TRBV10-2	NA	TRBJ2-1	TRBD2	CASRTSGGGNNEQFF	TGCGCCAGCAGGACTAGCGGGGGGGGCAACAATGAGCAGTTCTTC
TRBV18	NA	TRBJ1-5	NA	CASSPVREDQPQHF	TGTGCCAGCTCACCAGTCAGGGAGGATCAGCCCCAGCATTTT
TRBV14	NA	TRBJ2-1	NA	CASSQGQNEQFF	TGTGCCAGCAGCCAAGGACAAAATGAGCAGTTCTTC
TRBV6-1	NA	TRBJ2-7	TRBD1	CASSDPGQGTDEQYF	TGTGCCAGCAGTGATCCGGGACAGGGAACCGACGAGCAGTACTTC
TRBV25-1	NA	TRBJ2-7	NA	CASSELEGSEQYF	TGTGCCAGCAGTGAATTGGAGGGGTCCGAGCAGTACTTC
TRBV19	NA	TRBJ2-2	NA	CASSILTSWDTGELFF	TGTGCCAGTAGTATTTTGACTAGTTGGGACACCGGGGAGCTGTTTTTT
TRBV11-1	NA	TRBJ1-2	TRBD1	CASSQGTGGYGYTF	TGTGCCAGCAGTCAGGGGACAGGGGGCTATGGCTACACCTTC
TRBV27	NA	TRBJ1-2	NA	CASSSRPNYGYTF	TGTGCCAGCAGTTCCAGGCCTAACTATGGCTACACCTTC
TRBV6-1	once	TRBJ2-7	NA	CASSDGGWEQYF	TGTGCCAGCAGTGATGGAGGGTGGGAGCAGTACTTC